This T cell receptor beta chain came from a study of identifying expanded T cells in peripheral blood. Trimming removed 0 bases at V and 6 bases at J, with 9 bases between. The length of the CDR3 is 14 residues. Germline V gene sequence: CDR1 MNHNS, CDR2 SASEGT. General study findings and limits: About 1.2 clones differed between technical replicates, versus around 15 and 18 over time. Across healthy donors, higher total template counts meant significantly greater approximately two-week count variance.

About this clone itself: What it binds is unknown.

Using immunoSEQ multiplex PCR, the repertoire was profiled, and TCRdb retains in-frame clones only, with some absent. The data contain some 100,000 clones, less than 90% of them singletons. Specimen: blood. V gene TRBV6-1 combines with J gene TRBJ1-5; weak D call: TRBD1 (6 bases). The source is a person aged 18 to 70 in good health. This chain's CDR3 is CASSEASGAQPQHF. Written as DNA, the CDR3 is TGTGCCAGCAGTGAAGCATCAGGGGCTCAGCCCCAGCATTTT.